This TCR beta chain was obtained from a study of spatial heterogeneity in lung cancer. Study context: Sequenced were any available follow-up PBMC samples, which had been obtained a median of about 22 months after resection. The average count in raw reads for each unique TCR and UMI combination exceeded 9.5 appearances.

One entry per CDR3 protein results from TCRdb running MiXCR on the 5' RACE reads. This repertoire shows around 98,000 distinct CDR3 sequences, just under 20% found once; its top ten account for about a fifth. Regarding time point: blood at routine non-recurrence follow-up after resection. The CDR3 length is 14 residues. The V gene lost 0 bases and the J gene lost 0 bases, with 6 bases spanning the gap. CDR1 is DFQATT and CDR2 is SNEGSKA in the germline V gene (reference sequence). The clonotype was recovered from a male donor with early-stage non-small cell lung cancer. The chain couples TRBV20-1 to TRBJ1-3; no definite D call. The sequences come from PBMCs, collected at follow-up. CDR3: CSAREGSSGNTIYF. Written as DNA, the CDR3 is TGCAGTGCTAGAGAGGGAAGCTCTGGAAACACCATATATTTT.